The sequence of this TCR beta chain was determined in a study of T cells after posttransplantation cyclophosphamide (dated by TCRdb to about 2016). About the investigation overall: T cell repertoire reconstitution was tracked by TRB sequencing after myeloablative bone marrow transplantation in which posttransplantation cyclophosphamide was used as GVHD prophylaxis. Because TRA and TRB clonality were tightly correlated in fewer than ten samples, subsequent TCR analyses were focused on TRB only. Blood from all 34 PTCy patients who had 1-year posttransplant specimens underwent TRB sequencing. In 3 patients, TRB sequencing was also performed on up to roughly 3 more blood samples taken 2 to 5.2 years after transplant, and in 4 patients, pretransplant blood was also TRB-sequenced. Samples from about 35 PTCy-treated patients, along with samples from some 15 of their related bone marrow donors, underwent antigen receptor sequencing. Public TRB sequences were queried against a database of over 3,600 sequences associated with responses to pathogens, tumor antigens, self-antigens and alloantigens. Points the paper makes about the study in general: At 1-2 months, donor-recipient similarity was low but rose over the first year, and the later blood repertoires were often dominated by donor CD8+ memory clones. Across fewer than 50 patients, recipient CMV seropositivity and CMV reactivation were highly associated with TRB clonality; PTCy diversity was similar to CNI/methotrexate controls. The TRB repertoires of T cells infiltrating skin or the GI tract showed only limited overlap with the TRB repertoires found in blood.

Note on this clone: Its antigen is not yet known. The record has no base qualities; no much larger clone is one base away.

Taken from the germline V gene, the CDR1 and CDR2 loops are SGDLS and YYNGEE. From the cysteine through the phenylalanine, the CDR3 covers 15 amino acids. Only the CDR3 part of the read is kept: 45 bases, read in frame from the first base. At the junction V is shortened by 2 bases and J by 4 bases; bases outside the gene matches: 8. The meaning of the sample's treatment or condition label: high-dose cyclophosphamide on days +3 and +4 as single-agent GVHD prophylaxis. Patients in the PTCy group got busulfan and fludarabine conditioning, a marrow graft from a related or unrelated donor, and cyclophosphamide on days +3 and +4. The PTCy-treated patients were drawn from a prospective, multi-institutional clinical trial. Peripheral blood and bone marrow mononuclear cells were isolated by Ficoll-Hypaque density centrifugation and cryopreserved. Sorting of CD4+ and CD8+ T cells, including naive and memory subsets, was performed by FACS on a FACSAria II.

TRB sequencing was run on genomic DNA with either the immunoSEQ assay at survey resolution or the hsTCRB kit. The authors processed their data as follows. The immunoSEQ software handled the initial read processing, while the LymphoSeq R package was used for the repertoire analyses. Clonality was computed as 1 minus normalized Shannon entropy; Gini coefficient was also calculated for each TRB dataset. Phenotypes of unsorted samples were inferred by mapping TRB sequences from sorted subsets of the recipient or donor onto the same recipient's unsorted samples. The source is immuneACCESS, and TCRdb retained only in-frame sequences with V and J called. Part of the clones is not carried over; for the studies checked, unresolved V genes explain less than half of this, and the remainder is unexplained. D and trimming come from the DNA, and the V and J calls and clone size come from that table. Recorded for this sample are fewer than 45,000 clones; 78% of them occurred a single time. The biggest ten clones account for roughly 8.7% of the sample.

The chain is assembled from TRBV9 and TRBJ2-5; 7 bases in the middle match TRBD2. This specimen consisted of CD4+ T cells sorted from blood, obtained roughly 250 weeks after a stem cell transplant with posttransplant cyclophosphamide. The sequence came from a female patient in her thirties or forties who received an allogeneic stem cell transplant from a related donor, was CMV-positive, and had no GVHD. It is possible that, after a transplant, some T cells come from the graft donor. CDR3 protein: CASSVWEGGLETQYF. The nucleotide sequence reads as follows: TGTGCCAGCAGCGTCTGGGAGGGAGGCCTAGAGACCCAGTACTTC.